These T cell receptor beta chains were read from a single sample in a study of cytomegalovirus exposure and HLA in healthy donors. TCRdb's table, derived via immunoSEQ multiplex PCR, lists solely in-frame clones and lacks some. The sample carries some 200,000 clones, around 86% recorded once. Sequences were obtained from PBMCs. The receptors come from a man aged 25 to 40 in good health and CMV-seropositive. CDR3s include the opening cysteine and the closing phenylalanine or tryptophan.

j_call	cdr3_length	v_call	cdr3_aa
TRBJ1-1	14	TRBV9	CASSPGQGRTEAFF
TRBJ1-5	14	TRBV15	CATSRDFQAQPQHF
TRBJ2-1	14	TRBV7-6	CASSRGELGNEQFF
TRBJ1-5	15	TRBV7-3	CASSFSGTGDQPQHF
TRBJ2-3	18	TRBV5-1	CASTSGTSGYPSTDTQYF
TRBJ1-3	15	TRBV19	CASSITANSGNTIYF
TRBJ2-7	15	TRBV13	CASSFYGTTIYEQYF
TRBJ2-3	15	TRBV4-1	CASTLSGASTDTQYF
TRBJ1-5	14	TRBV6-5	CASSRQGGNQPQHF
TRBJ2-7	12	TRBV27	CASSLIGNEQYF
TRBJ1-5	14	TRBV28	CASSTGHSNQPQHF